This T cell receptor beta chain was sequenced for a study of cytomegalovirus exposure and HLA in healthy donors. The junction had 7 bases not matched to a gene; V was cut back by 5 bases and J by 7 bases. Germline values: CDR1 LNHDA, CDR2 SQIVND (reference sequence). The CDR3 length is 13 residues. Both 60 Vbeta primers and 13 Jbeta primers went into the PCR. Sequencing was performed with immunoSEQ multiplex PCR; in TCRdb, only in-frame clones are kept and a portion is missing. The profile covers some 200,000 clones, with around 74% appearing a single time and approximately 1.5% taken by the ten largest.

The clonotype was recovered from a girl aged 5 to 17 in good health and CMV-seropositive. Material: PBMCs. The chain couples TRBV19 to TRBJ2-7, with 8 bases lining up with TRBD1. This CDR3 is CASSVTGAWEQYF. CDR3 coding DNA: TGTGCCAGTAGTGTGACAGGGGCGTGGGAGCAGTACTTC.